The clone carrying this T cell receptor (beta chain) was detected only a few times. Its antigen is as yet unknown. Methods described previously were used for bulk TCR libraries, and listed TCR primers were applied. MiXCR was run by TCRdb on the PCR reads, yielding one entry per CDR3 protein. The sample yields a few hundred thousand distinct CDR3 sequences, around a fifth seen once. The sample comes from a study of molecular identifiers for immune sequencing clone quantification. Study-wide context: For replicates, RNA isolated from 20,000 or 100,000 naive CD8 cells was divided into five portions, of which four were sequenced.

The study's findings and limits: Investigators reportedly could detect spiked Jurkat TCR RNA from one cell among approximately 1 million naive cells.

The CDR3 spans 14 residues. The germline V gene encodes CDR1 LNHDA and CDR2 SQIVND (reference sequence). V was cut by 5 bases and J by 6 bases, with 14 bases left in between. Naive CD8 T cells were sorted as CD8+CD4-CCR7+CD45RA+. The sample taken for sequencing was naive CD8+ T cells from blood, with Jurkat cell RNA spiked in. Subset meaning: FACS-sorted CD8+CD4-CCR7+CD45RA+ naive T cells. V and J are TRBV19 and TRBJ1-5; no clear D. The TCR sequence derives from a human donor in good health. Some libraries in this study had Jurkat cell RNA spiked in. The CDR3 DNA follows: TGTGCCAGTAGTTGGACGGTAGCGGGTCAGCCCCAGCATTTT. It is translated as CASSWTVAGQPQHF.